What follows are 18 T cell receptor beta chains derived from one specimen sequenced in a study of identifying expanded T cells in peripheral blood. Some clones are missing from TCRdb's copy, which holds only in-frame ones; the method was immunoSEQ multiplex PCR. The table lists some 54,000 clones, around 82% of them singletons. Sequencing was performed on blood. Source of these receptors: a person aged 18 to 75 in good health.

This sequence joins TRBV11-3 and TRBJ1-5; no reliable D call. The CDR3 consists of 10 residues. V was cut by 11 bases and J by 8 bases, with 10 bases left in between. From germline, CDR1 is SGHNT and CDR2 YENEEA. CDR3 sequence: CAGPGKPQHF. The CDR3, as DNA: TGTGCCGGGCCTGGGAAGCCCCAGCATTTT.

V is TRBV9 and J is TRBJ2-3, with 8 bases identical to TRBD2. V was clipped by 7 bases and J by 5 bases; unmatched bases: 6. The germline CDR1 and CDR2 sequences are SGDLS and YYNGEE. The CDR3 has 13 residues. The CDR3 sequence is CASQRGGVDTQYF. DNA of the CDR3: TGTGCCAGCCAACGGGGGGGCGTAGATACGCAGTATTTT.

DNA of the CDR3: TGCGCCAGCAGCCATCCCCCTTGGACAGGGCGGGGCGGCTACACCTTC. Amino acid sequence: CASSHPPWTGRGGYTF. This chain links TRBV4-1 with TRBJ1-2, with 8 bases fitting TRBD1. The CDR3 runs 16 residues. Germline V lookup: CDR1 MGHRA, CDR2 YSYEKL. Losses at the gene ends were 3 bases for V and 8 bases for J; bases not matched to a gene: 14.

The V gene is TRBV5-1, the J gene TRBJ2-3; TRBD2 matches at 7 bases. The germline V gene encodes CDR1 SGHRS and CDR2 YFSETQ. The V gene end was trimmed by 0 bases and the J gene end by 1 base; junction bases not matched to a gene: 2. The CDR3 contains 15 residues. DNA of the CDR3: TGCGCCAGCAGCTTGGCCCTAGCGGGCACAGATACGCAGTATTTT. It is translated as CASSLALAGTDTQYF.

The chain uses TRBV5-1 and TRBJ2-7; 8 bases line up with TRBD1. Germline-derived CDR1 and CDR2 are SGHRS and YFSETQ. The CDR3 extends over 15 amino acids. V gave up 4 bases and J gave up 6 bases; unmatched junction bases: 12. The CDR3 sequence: CASSPPAGTGLEQYF. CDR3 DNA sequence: TGCGCCAGCAGCCCACCTGCCGGGACAGGCCTCGAGCAGTACTTC.

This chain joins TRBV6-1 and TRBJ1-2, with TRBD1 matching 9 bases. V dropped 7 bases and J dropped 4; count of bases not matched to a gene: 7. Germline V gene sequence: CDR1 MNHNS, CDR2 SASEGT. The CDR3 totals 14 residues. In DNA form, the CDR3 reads TGTGCCAGCAATTTGGACAGGGGAATCTATGGCTACACCTTC. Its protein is CASNLDRGIYGYTF.

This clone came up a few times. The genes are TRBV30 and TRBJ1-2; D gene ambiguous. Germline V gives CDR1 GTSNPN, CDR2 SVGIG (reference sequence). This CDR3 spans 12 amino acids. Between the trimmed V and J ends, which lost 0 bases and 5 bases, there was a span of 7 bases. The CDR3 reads CAWSVVLYGYTF. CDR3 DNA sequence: TGTGCCTGGAGTGTAGTCCTATATGGCTACACCTTC.

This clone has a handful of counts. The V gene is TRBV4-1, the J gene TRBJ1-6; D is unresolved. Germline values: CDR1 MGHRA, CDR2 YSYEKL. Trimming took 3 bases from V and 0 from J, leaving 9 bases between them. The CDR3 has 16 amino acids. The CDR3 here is CASSQVDSSYNSPLHF. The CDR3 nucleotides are TGCGCCAGCAGCCAGGTAGATAGCTCCTATAATTCACCCCTCCACTTT.

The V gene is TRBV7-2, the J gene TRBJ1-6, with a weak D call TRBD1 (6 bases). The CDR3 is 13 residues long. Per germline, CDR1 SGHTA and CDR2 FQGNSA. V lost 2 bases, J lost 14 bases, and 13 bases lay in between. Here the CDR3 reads CASSLFGGGTLHF. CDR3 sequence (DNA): TGTGCCAGCAGCTTATTTGGGGGCGGTACCCTCCACTTT.

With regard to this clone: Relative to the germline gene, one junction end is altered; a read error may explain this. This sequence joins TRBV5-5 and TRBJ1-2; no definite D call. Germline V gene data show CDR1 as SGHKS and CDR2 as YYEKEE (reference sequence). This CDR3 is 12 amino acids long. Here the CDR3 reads CASSLTGQSDLF. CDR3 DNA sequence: TGTGCCAGCAGCCTAACGGGTCAATCAGATCTCTTC.

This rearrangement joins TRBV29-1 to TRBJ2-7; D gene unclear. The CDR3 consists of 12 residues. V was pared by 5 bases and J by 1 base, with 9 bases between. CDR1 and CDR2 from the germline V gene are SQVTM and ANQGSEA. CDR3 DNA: TGCAGCGTTACTACTTCGTCCTACGAGCAGTACTTC. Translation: CSVTTSSYEQYF.

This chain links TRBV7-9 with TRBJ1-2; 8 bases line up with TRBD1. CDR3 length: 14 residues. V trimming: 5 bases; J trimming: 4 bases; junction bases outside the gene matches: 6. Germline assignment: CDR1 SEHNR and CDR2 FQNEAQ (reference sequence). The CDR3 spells CASSPDRASYGYTF. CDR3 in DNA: TGTGCCAGCAGCCCGGACAGGGCGAGCTATGGCTACACCTTC. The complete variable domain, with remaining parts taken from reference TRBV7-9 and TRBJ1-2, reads DTGVSQNPRHKITKRGQNVTFRCDPISEHNRLYWYRQTLGQGPEFLTYFQNEAQLEKSRLLSDRFSAERPKGSFSTLEIQRTEQGDSAMYLCASSPDRASYGYTFGSGTRLTVV.

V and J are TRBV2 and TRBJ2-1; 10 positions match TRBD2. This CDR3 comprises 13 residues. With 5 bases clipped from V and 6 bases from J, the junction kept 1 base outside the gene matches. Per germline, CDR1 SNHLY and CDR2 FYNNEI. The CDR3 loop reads CASSWTSGNEQFF. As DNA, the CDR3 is TGTGCCAGCAGTTGGACTAGCGGCAATGAGCAGTTCTTC.

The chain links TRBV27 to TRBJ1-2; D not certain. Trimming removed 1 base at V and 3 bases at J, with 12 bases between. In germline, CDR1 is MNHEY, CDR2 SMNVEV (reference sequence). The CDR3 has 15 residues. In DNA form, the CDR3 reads TGTGCCAGCAGTTTATTTCCGGGTGGGGACTATGGCTACACCTTC. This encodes CASSLFPGGDYGYTF.

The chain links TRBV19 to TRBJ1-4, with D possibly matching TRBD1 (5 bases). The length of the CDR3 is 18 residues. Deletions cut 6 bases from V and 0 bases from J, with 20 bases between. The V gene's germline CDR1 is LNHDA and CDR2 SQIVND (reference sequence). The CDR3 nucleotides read TGTGCCAGTAGGCGGAAAGCCGGGACGGTGGCAACTAATGAAAAACTGTTTTTT. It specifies CASRRKAGTVATNEKLFF. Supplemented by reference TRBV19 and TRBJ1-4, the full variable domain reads DGGITQSPKYLFRKEGQNVTLSCEQNLNHDAMYWYRQDPGQGLRLIYYSQIVNDFQKGDIAEGYSVSREKKESFPLTVTSAQKNPTAFYLCASRRKAGTVATNEKLFFGSGTQLSVL.

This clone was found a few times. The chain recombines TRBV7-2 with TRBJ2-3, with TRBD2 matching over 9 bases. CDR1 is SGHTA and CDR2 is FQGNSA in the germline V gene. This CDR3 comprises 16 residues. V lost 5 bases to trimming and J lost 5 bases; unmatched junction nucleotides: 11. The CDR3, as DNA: TGTGCCAGCAGCCCTGGAGCAGCGGGGGGTCTAGATACGCAGTATTTT. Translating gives CASSPGAAGGLDTQYF.

The CDR3 is CASRTGVADEQFF. CDR3 nucleotides: TGTGCCAGCAGGACAGGGGTGGCGGATGAGCAGTTCTTC. The chain uses TRBV2 and TRBJ2-1; 8 bases map to TRBD1. The V gene's germline CDR1 is SNHLY and CDR2 FYNNEI. CDR3 length: 13 residues. Trimming removed 6 bases from V and 8 bases from J; junction bases left unmatched: 6.

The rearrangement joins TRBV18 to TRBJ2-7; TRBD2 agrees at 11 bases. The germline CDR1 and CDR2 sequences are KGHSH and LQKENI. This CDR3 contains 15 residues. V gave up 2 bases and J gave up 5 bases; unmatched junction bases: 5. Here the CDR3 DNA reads TGTGCCAGCTCACCAGGTAGCGGGAGGGCCAACGAGCAGTACTTC. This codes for CASSPGSGRANEQYF. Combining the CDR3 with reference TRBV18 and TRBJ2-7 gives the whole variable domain NAGVMQNPRHLVRRRGQEARLRCSPMKGHSHVYWYRQLPEEGLKFMVYLQKENIIDESGMPKERFSAEFPKEGPSILRIQQVVRGDSAAYFCASSPGSGRANEQYFGPGTRLTVT.